These 31 T cell receptor beta chains were all obtained from the same sample, sequenced in a study of Graves' ophthalmopathy and Graves' hyperthyroidism. RNA transcripts were the template, and TCR beta CDR3 regions were amplified from them. First-round RT-PCR employed HTBI primers, with a second-round multiplex PCR after it. A single record per CDR3 protein comes from TCRdb applying MiXCR to the multiplex PCR reads. The sample consists of around 1,000,000 distinct CDR3 sequences, roughly two fifths of them appearing once. What was sequenced was peripheral blood or thyroid tissue (not recorded which). The receptors here all came from an adult man with Graves' hyperthyroidism.

The chain uses TRBV3-1 and TRBJ1-2; the D gene is possibly TRBD1 (5 bases). Looked up from germline, CDR1 is LGHDT and CDR2 is YNNKEL (reference sequence). Trimming removed 2 bases at V and 5 bases at J, with 9 bases between. This CDR3 has 13 amino acids. The DNA for the CDR3 is TGTGCCAGCAGCCAACGGGGGAGTTATGGCTACACCTTC. This translates into CASSQRGSYGYTF.

The rearrangement joins TRBV20-1 to TRBJ1-3; 7 nucleotides align to TRBD1. The CDR3 length is 14 residues. Trimming cost V 0 bases and J 3 bases; bases outside gene matches: 2. The V gene's germline CDR1 is DFQATT and CDR2 SNEGSKA (reference sequence). DNA of the CDR3: TGCAGTGCTAGAGATCAGGGGGTTGGAAACACCATATATTTT. It codes for CSARDQGVGNTIYF.

This clonotype has ten or more counts. The V call is TRBV20-1, the J call TRBJ1-6; D perhaps matches TRBD1 (6 bases). Germline-derived CDR1 and CDR2 are DFQATT and SNEGSKA (reference sequence). This CDR3 is built from 14 residues. Trimming removed 6 bases from V and 11 bases from J, with 20 bases in between. The CDR3 DNA reads as TGCAGTGCGAAGACCACAGGGTCTGGGACACCCCTCCACTTT. It encodes CSAKTTGSGTPLHF.

This clonotype was seen a handful of times. The rearrangement joins TRBV6-5 to TRBJ1-1; D gene unclear. This CDR3 spans 13 amino acids. Germline lookup yields CDR1 MNHEY and CDR2 SVGAGI. The V and J ends lost 2 bases and 2 bases respectively, with 6 bases between them. The CDR3 region is CASSYKLNTEAFF. The DNA of the CDR3 is TGTGCCAGCAGTTACAAGTTAAACACTGAAGCTTTCTTT.

The chain is built from TRBV14 and TRBJ2-7; D gene unclear. CDR1 is SGHDN and CDR2 is FVKESK in the germline V gene. This CDR3 spans 16 amino acids. Trimming stripped 4 bases from V and 0 bases from J, with 16 bases between. CDR3 DNA sequence: TGTGCCAGCAGCCTAACTTGGGGATGGAACTCCTACGAGCAGTACTTC. Protein: CASSLTWGWNSYEQYF.

This clonotype occurred a few times. This rearrangement joins TRBV3-1 to TRBJ1-6, with 9 bases matching TRBD1. The CDR3 is 15 residues long. CDR1 is LGHDT and CDR2 is YNNKEL in the germline V gene (reference sequence). The V gene end was trimmed by 1 base and the J gene end by 13 bases; junction bases not matched to a gene: 8. The CDR3 is CASSQGGGQGRPLHF. The CDR3 DNA follows: TGTGCCAGCAGCCAAGGGGGGGGACAGGGTCGGCCCCTCCACTTT.

This clonotype was seen just once. The chain employs TRBV29-1 and TRBJ1-4; weak D call: TRBD1 (5 bases). From germline, CDR1 is SQVTM and CDR2 ANQGSEA. V shed 7 bases and J shed 5 bases, with 11 bases lying between them. The CDR3 length is 12 residues. The CDR3 DNA follows: TGCAGCGGGAAAGGGGAAAATGAAAAACTGTTTTTT. This gives the protein CSGKGENEKLFF.

Notes on this clonotype: This sequence may be a read error, since a much larger clone differs from it by one base. This CDR3 is CASSPRQAGEQYF. The CDR3 DNA reads as TGTGCCAGCAGTCCCAGACAGGCGGGAGAGCAGTACTTC. The V and J genes are TRBV12-3 or TRBV12-4 and TRBJ2-7, with D perhaps TRBD1 or TRBD2 (6 bases each). Trimming pared 5 bases from V and 7 bases from J, leaving 15 bases between. The CDR3 covers 13 residues.

This clonotype was counted many times. The genes are TRBV20-1 and TRBJ1-5; D uncertain. The CDR3 spans 12 residues. Germline V gene sequence: CDR1 DFQATT, CDR2 SNEGSKA (reference sequence). DNA of the CDR3: TGCAGCGTAGACGCGGGGAATCAGCCCCAGCATTTT. Translated, it gives CSVDAGNQPQHF.

This clonotype was observed many times. The chain links TRBV7-9 to TRBJ1-4, with a tentative D call TRBD1 (6 bases). Germline V gives CDR1 SEHNR, CDR2 FQNEAQ (reference sequence). The CDR3 is made up of 14 amino acids. Trimming pared 6 bases from V and 3 bases from J, leaving 11 bases between. For the CDR3, the DNA is TGTGCCAGCAGTAAGACAGGTGCTAATGAAAAACTGTTTTTT. It specifies CASSKTGANEKLFF.

The sample holds a few counts of this clonotype. The chain carries TRBV10-3 and TRBJ2-6, with 8 bases identical to TRBD1. With 3 bases clipped from V and 0 bases from J, the junction kept 7 bases outside the gene matches. The germline CDR1 and CDR2 sequences are ENHRY and SYGVKD. The CDR3 runs 18 residues. The CDR3 reads CAISDVGQGSSGANVLTF. CDR3 nucleotides: TGTGCCATCAGTGATGTAGGACAGGGTAGCTCTGGGGCCAACGTCCTGACTTTC.

This chain connects TRBV10-3 to TRBJ1-3; 7 bases are shared with TRBD1. CDR1 and CDR2 (germline): ENHRY, SYGVKD. There are 14 residues in the CDR3. The junction had 5 bases not matched to a gene; V was cut back by 6 bases and J by 3 bases. The CDR3 here is CAISGTVLGNTIYF. Here the CDR3 DNA reads TGTGCCATCAGCGGGACAGTGCTTGGAAACACCATATATTTT.

The V gene is TRBV29-1, the J gene TRBJ1-5; 9 bases line up with TRBD1. V dropped 8 bases and J dropped 1; count of bases not matched to a gene: 6. Per germline, CDR1 SQVTM and CDR2 ANQGSEA. The CDR3 extends over 14 amino acids. In nucleotides, the CDR3 is TGCAGCAGCCCTGGGACAGGGAGCAATCAGCCCCAGCATTTT. Encoded protein: CSSPGTGSNQPQHF.

The V call is TRBV10-3, the J call TRBJ2-7; 11 nucleotides align to TRBD2. Per germline, CDR1 ENHRY and CDR2 SYGVKD. V was clipped by 10 bases and J by 5 bases; unmatched bases: 7. The CDR3 length is 13 residues. This chain's CDR3 is CASCSGGVDEQYF. The DNA of the CDR3 is TGTGCCAGCTGTAGCGGGGGGGTTGACGAGCAGTACTTC.

The CDR3 DNA reads TGTGCCAGCAGCCCCGGGACAGGGCTCCAAGAGACCCAGCATTTT. Its protein is CASSPGTGLQETQHF. V is TRBV9 and J is TRBJ1-5, with TRBD1 matching over 9 bases. Germline V gene lookup returns CDR1 SGDLS and CDR2 YYNGEE. The CDR3 totals 15 residues. V was clipped by 4 bases and J by 11 bases; unmatched bases: 13.

This clonotype was found many times. The rearrangement links TRBV10-2 to TRBJ2-7; 9 bases agree with TRBD1. This CDR3 is built from 14 residues. J was trimmed by 8 bases and V by 6 bases; bases with no gene match: 11. Germline V gene sequence: CDR1 WSHSY, CDR2 SAAADI. The CDR3 DNA is TGCGCCAGCAGCTCAGGACAGGGGACGGGAAAGCAGTACTTC. Translated: CASSSGQGTGKQYF.

Concerning this clonotype: This may come from a read error, since a much larger clone is one base off. The chain couples TRBV7-9 to TRBJ2-7; TRBD1 might be the D (5 bases). The CDR3 spans 14 residues. Germline CDR1 reads SEHNR; CDR2 reads FQNEAQ (reference sequence). V was clipped by 4 bases and J by 5 bases, with 15 bases between them. CDR3 residues: CASSSTRDRNEQYF. The CDR3 DNA reads TGTGCCAGCAGCTCGACCAGGGATCGGAACGAGCAGTACTTC. The whole variable domain, remainder taken from reference TRBV7-9 and TRBJ2-7, is DTGVSQNPRHKITKRGQNVTFRCDPISEHNRLYWYRQTLGQGPEFLTYFQNEAQLEKSRLLSDRFSAERPKGSFSTLEIQRTEQGDSAMYLCASSSTRDRNEQYFGPGTRLTVT.

The chain couples TRBV2 to TRBJ1-1, with no clear D. This CDR3 has 10 residues. CDR1 is SNHLY, CDR2 FYNNEI, per germline. Trimming took 3 bases from V and 11 from J, leaving 7 bases between them. In DNA, the CDR3 is TGTGCCAGCAGTGAGTTGACGGCTTTCTTT. Its translation is CASSELTAFF.

Of note for this clonotype: A much larger clone is a single base away; this may be a read error. This chain links TRBV6-5 with TRBJ2-7; possibly TRBD2 for D (6 bases). Germline V gene data show CDR1 as MNHEY and CDR2 as SVGAGI. Trimming took off 5 bases at V and 0 bases at J, with 11 bases between the two ends. The CDR3 has 14 amino acids. In DNA form, the CDR3 reads TGTGCCAGCAGTCCTACGCGGGACTCCTACGAGCAGTACTTC. Protein product: CASSPTRDSYEQYF.

This clonotype was counted ten times or more. The rearrangement joins TRBV2 to TRBJ1-5; D call uncertain. This CDR3 spans 14 amino acids. Germline assignment: CDR1 SNHLY and CDR2 FYNNEI. Trimming left V 5 bases short and J 11 bases short, with 19 bases between. CDR3 amino acids: CASSMQRSLVAQHF. In DNA, the CDR3 is TGTGCCAGCAGTATGCAAAGGTCACTGGTAGCCCAGCATTTT.

Remarks on this clonotype: This clone may be a read error of a much larger clone one base away. The chain links TRBV7-2 to TRBJ2-2, with no clear D. In germline, CDR1 is SGHTA, CDR2 FQGNSA. Trimming pared 8 bases from V and 3 bases from J, leaving 7 bases between. The CDR3 has 12 amino acids. DNA for the CDR3: TGTGCCAGCTTAGGGTACACCGGGGAGCTGTTTTTT. Protein sequence: CASLGYTGELFF.

A remark on this clonotype: The germline gene is not matched at one end of the junction; a read error may be the cause. The chain combines TRBV20-1 with TRBJ2-7; no definite D call. Looked up from germline, CDR1 is DFQATT and CDR2 is SNEGSKA (reference sequence). This CDR3 spans 14 amino acids. The CDR3 DNA reads as TGCAGTGCTAGCCTCTCCGGCGGTTCTTACGGGCAGTACTTC. It encodes CSASLSGGSYGQYF.

This clonotype was picked up many times. The chain couples TRBV14 to TRBJ1-2, with TRBD1 matching 8 bases. The CDR3 is 15 amino acids. The V segment lost 0 bases and the J segment 3 bases; nucleotides outside the gene matches: 3. The germline gives CDR1 SGHDN, CDR2 FVKESK. CDR3 loop: CASSQDRQGYYGYTF. DNA for the CDR3: TGTGCCAGCAGCCAAGACAGACAGGGGTACTATGGCTACACCTTC.

The chain employs TRBV7-3 and TRBJ2-7; TRBD1 is a possible D gene (6 bases). The CDR3 covers 14 residues. Germline V lookup: CDR1 SGHTA, CDR2 FQGTGA. With 5 bases removed from V and 0 bases from J, the gap between germline ends came to 11 bases. The DNA of the CDR3 is TGTGCCAGCAGCCCGGACAGAAGCTCCTACGAGCAGTACTTC. Its translation: CASSPDRSSYEQYF.

The gene calls are TRBV19 and TRBJ1-1; 9 bases align to TRBD1. The J segment lost 4 bases and the V segment lost 7 bases, leaving 1 base of the junction unmatched. Germline CDR1 is LNHDA and CDR2 is SQIVND (reference sequence). This CDR3 has 12 residues. The CDR3 region is CASMTGGTEAFF. DNA for the CDR3: TGTGCCAGTATGACAGGGGGCACTGAAGCTTTCTTT.

Of note for this clonotype: The junction differs from germline at one of its ends, possibly a read error. This sequence joins TRBV27 and TRBJ1-1, with a weak D call TRBD1 (5 bases). CDR1 is MNHEY, CDR2 SMNVEV, per germline (reference sequence). This CDR3 comprises 15 residues. The CDR3 is CTSIHQADKSTEAFF. DNA for the CDR3: TGTACCAGCATACATCAGGCGGACAAGTCCACTGAAGCTTTCTTT.

This clonotype was observed at least ten times. The rearrangement joins TRBV7-8 to TRBJ1-4; 9 bases agree with TRBD1. The CDR3 sequence is 17 residues long. From germline, CDR1 is SGHVS and CDR2 FQNEAQ. V lost 2 bases and J lost 0; bases outside the gene matches: 4. CDR3 residues: CASSLSGQGATNEKLFF. The CDR3 DNA follows: TGTGCCAGCAGCTTATCGGGACAGGGTGCAACTAATGAAAAACTGTTTTTT.

The chain uses TRBV11-2 and TRBJ2-7; D may correspond to TRBD1 or TRBD2 (5 bases each). Germline V gives CDR1 SGHAT, CDR2 FQNNGV. Trimming took 5 bases from V and 5 from J, leaving 16 bases between them. This CDR3 is built from 14 residues. The CDR3 sequence is CASSPGPPADEQYF. Written as DNA, the CDR3 is TGTGCCAGCAGCCCGGGACCCCCGGCGGACGAGCAGTACTTC.

Ten or more counts support this clonotype. This rearrangement joins TRBV5-1 to TRBJ1-1; D unresolved. This CDR3 has 11 residues. Trimming removed 6 bases at V and 5 bases at J, with 8 bases between. CDR1 and CDR2 (germline): SGHRS, YFSETQ. The CDR3 spells CASIAGTEAFF. The CDR3 DNA is TGCGCCAGCATTGCGGGGACTGAAGCTTTCTTT.

This clonotype was picked up a small number of times. V is TRBV7-2 and J is TRBJ2-7, with 8 bases lining up with TRBD1. Germline V gene lookup returns CDR1 SGHTA and CDR2 FQGNSA. The V segment lost 6 bases and the J segment 6 bases; nucleotides outside the gene matches: 10. The CDR3 is 14 amino acids. CDR3 in DNA: TGTGCCAGCAGTTCAACGGACAGGGTCCGCGAGCAGTACTTC. It specifies CASSSTDRVREQYF.

This clonotype showed up many times. The J gene is TRBJ2-7, the V gene TRBV10-3, with 9 bases identical to TRBD1. CDR3 length equals 14 residues. Germline V CDR1 and CDR2: ENHRY, SYGVKD. Losses at the gene ends were 10 bases for V and 3 bases for J; bases not matched to a gene: 10. Written as DNA, the CDR3 is TGTGCCACCGCGCCGGGACAGGGCGACTACGAGCAGTACTTC. Protein: CATAPGQGDYEQYF.